The 7 T cell receptor beta chains below come from one sample, sequenced in a study of blood T cell repertoires in COVID-19. Here immunoSEQ multiplex PCR was the method, and the copy in TCRdb shows in-frame clones only, minus some. The data contain under 350,000 clones, about 92% of them seen just once; the ten biggest clones take up 2% to 3%. Source material: PBMCs or T cells enriched from blood (not recorded which). Every receptor here comes from a man in his 60s who had recovered from COVID-19.

To note about this clone: Other DNA sequences in this specimen translate into the identical CDR3. The V gene is TRBV24-1, the J gene TRBJ2-2; 8 nucleotides align to TRBD1. Germline CDR1 is KGHDR and CDR2 is SFDVKD. V lost 3 bases, J lost 3 bases, and 5 bases stayed unmatched. This CDR3 is 16 amino acids long. CDR3 DNA sequence: TGTGCCACCAGTGATCCCGGACAGGGCGACACCGGGGAGCTGTTTTTT. It yields the protein CATSDPGQGDTGELFF.

This rearrangement joins TRBV5-4 to TRBJ1-1; D perhaps matches TRBD1 (5 bases). CDR1 and CDR2 from the germline V gene are SGHNT and YYREEE (reference sequence). Between the trimmed V and J ends, which lost 3 bases and 1 base, there was a span of 13 bases. The CDR3 length is 15 residues. CDR3 in DNA: TGTGCCAGCAGCTCTGGAGGGGCAGGGAACACTGAAGCTTTCTTT. Protein: CASSSGGAGNTEAFF.

The chain is built from TRBV5-4 and TRBJ1-2, with D possibly matching TRBD1 (5 bases). CDR1 is SGHNT, CDR2 YYREEE, per germline (reference sequence). There are 15 residues in the CDR3. Trimming removed 0 bases from V and 5 bases from J, with 14 bases in between. CDR3 amino acids: CASSLDPRTTYGYTF. As DNA, the CDR3 is TGTGCCAGCAGCTTGGACCCCCGGACAACTTATGGCTACACCTTC.

V and J are TRBV7-2 and TRBJ1-6, with D maybe TRBD1 (5 bases). Trimming cost V 5 bases and J 4 bases, with 12 bases left between them. The length of the CDR3 is 15 residues. Germline CDR1 is SGHTA and CDR2 is FQGNSA. In DNA, the CDR3 is TGTGCCAGCAGCGCAAGACAGAATTATAATTCACCCCTCCACTTT. It encodes CASSARQNYNSPLHF. The complete variable domain, with remaining parts taken from reference TRBV7-2 and TRBJ1-6, reads GAGVSQSPSNKVTEKGKDVELRCDPISGHTALYWYRQSLGQGLEFLIYFQGNSAPDKSGLPSDRFSAERTGGSVSTLTIQRTQQEDSAVYLCASSARQNYNSPLHFGNGTRLTVT.

The rearrangement uses TRBV6-5 and TRBJ1-1; no firm D call. V was cut by 0 bases and J by 2 bases, with 13 bases left in between. The CDR3 is 16 amino acids. Germline V gene data show CDR1 as MNHEY and CDR2 as SVGAGI. CDR3 sequence: CASSYSAGRLNTEAFF. The CDR3 DNA follows: TGTGCCAGCAGTTACTCCGCCGGCCGACTAAACACTGAAGCTTTCTTT.

This clone has only a few counts. Here the CDR3 reads CASSLSGPRGYTF. The CDR3 DNA sequence: TGTGCCAGCAGCTTATCAGGGCCGAGAGGCTACACCTTC. The chain couples TRBV7-9 to TRBJ1-2; a weak D match, TRBD1 (5 bases). The germline CDR1 and CDR2 sequences are SEHNR and FQNEAQ (reference sequence). This CDR3 contains 13 residues. V lost 2 bases and J lost 8, with 12 bases in between. Drawing the rest from reference TRBV7-9 and TRBJ1-2, the complete variable domain is DTGVSQNPRHKITKRGQNVTFRCDPISEHNRLYWYRQTLGQGPEFLTYFQNEAQLEKSRLLSDRFSAERPKGSFSTLEIQRTEQGDSAMYLCASSLSGPRGYTFGSGTRLTVV.

This rearrangement joins TRBV11-2 to TRBJ2-3; 12 bases are shared with TRBD2. The junction had 7 bases not matched to a gene; V was cut back by 3 bases and J by 6 bases. Germline CDR1 reads SGHAT; CDR2 reads FQNNGV. The CDR3 has 16 amino acids. Here the CDR3 DNA reads TGTGCCAGCAGCTTTCGACTAGCGGGGGTCGGGGATACGCAGTATTTT. Its translation: CASSFRLAGVGDTQYF.